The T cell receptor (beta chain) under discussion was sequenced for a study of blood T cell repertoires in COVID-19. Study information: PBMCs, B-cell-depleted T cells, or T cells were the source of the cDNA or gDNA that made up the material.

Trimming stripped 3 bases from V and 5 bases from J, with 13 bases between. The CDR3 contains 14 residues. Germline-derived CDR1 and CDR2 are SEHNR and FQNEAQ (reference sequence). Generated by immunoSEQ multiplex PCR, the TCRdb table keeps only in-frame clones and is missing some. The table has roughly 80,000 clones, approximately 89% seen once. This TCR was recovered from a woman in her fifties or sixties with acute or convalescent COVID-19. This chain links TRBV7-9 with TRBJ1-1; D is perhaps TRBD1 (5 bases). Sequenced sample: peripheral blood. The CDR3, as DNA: TGTGCCAGCAGCTTCGGATTGGGGGGGACTGAAGCTTTCTTT. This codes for CASSFGLGGTEAFF.